The clone carrying this T cell receptor (beta chain) has a handful of counts. The sample is drawn from a study of technical replicates of blood from a handful of donors. The method was immunoSEQ multiplex PCR; TCRdb's version includes in-frame clones alone and lacks a portion of them. The sample has around 100,000 clones, approximately 95% seen once. Germline assignment: CDR1 MGHRA and CDR2 YSYEKL. CDR3 length: 13 amino acids. Unmatched junction bases numbered 4, after V lost 3 bases and J lost 7 bases. This chain uses TRBV4-1 with TRBJ1-1; 8 nucleotides match TRBD1. Sequencing used T cells isolated from PBMCs. The TCR was taken from a human donor in good health. Written as DNA, the CDR3 is TGCGCCAGCAGCCATGGACAGGGCGGTGAAGCTTTCTTT. Amino acid sequence: CASSHGQGGEAFF.